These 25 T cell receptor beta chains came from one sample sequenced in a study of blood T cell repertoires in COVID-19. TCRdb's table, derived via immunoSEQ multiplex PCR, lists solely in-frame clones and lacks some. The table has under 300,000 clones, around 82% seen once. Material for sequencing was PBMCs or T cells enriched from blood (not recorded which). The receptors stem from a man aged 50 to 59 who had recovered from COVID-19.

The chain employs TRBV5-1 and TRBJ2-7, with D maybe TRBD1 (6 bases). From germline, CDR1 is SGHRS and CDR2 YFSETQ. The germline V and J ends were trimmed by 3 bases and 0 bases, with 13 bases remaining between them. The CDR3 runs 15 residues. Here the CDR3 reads CASSSTGLNSYEQYF. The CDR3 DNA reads TGCGCCAGCAGCTCAACAGGGCTTAACTCCTACGAGCAGTACTTC.

The CDR3 is CASSLGGQGVREQYF. Written as DNA, the CDR3 is TGTGCCAGCAGCTTGGGTGGACAGGGGGTTCGCGAGCAGTACTTC. This rearrangement joins TRBV5-4 to TRBJ2-7; 10 bases line up with TRBD1. Per germline, CDR1 SGHNT and CDR2 YYREEE (reference sequence). The CDR3 totals 15 residues. V lost 0 bases, J lost 6 bases, and 6 bases stayed unmatched.

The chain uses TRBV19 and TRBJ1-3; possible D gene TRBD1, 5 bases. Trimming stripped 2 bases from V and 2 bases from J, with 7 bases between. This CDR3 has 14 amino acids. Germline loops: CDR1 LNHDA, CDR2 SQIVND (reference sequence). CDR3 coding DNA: TGTGCCAGTAGTATATGGGGGGCTGGAAACACCATATATTTT. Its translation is CASSIWGAGNTIYF.

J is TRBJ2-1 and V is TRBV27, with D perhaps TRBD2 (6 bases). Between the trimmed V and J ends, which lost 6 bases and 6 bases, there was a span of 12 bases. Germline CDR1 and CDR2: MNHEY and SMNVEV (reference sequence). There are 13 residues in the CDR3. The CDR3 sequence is CASSQTSFNEQFF. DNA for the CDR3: TGTGCCAGCAGCCAGACTAGTTTCAATGAGCAGTTCTTC.

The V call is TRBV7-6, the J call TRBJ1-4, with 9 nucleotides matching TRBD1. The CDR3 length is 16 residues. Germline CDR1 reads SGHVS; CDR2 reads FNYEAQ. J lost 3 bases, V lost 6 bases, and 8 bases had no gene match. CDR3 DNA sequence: TGTGCCAGCAGTTGGGACAGGGCTTCGGCTAATGAAAAACTGTTTTTT. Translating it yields CASSWDRASANEKLFF.

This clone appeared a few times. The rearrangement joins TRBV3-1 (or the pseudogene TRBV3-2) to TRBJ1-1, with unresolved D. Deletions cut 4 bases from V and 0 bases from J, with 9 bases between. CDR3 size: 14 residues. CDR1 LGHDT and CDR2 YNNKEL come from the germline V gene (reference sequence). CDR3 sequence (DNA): TGTGCCAGCAGCCTAGCCAGCATGAACACTGAAGCTTTCTTT. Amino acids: CASSLASMNTEAFF.

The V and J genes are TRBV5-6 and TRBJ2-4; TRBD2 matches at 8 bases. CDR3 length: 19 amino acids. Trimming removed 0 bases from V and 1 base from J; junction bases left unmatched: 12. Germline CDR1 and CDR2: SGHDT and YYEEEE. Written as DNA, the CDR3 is TGTGCCAGCAGCTTGGTGAACACTAGCGGACCGCACGCCAAAAACATTCAGTACTTC. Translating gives CASSLVNTSGPHAKNIQYF.

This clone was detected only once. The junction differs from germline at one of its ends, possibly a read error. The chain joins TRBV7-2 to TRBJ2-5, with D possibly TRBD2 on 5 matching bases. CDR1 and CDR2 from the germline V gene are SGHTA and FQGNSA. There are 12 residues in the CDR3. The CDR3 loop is CASSSGRGSQHF. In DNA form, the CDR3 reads TGTGCCAGCAGCTCGGGCCGGGGATCCCAGCACTTC.

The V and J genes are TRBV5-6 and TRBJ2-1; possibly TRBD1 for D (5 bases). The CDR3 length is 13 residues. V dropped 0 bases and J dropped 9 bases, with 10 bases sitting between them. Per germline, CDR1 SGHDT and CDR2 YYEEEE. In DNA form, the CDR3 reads TGTGCCAGCAGCTTGGCAGGGAAGGCTGAGCAGTTCTTC. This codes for CASSLAGKAEQFF.

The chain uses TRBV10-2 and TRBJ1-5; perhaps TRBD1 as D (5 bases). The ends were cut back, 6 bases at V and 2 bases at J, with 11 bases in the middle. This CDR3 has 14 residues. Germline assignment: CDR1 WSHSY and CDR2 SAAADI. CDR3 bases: TGCGCCAGCAGCCTCTCGGGGGGCAATCAGCCCCAGCATTTT. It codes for CASSLSGGNQPQHF.

The CDR3 DNA reads TGTGCCATCAGTGAGTCGAGTACAACTAGCGGGGGGCGAGATACGCAGTATTTT. Its protein is CAISESSTTSGGRDTQYF. The rearrangement joins TRBV10-3 to TRBJ2-3; 12 bases map to TRBD2. V shed 0 bases and J 5 bases; nucleotides not matched to a gene: 9. Germline CDR1 is ENHRY and CDR2 is SYGVKD. The CDR3 spans 18 residues.

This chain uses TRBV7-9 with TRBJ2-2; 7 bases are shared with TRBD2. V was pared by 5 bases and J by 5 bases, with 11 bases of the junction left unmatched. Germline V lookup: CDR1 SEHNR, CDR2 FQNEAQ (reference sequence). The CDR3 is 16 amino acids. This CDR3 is CASSATSVLGTGELFF. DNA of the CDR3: TGTGCCAGCAGCGCTACTAGCGTACTGGGGACCGGGGAGCTGTTTTTT. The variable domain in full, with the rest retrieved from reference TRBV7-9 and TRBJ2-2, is DTGVSQNPRHKITKRGQNVTFRCDPISEHNRLYWYRQTLGQGPEFLTYFQNEAQLEKSRLLSDRFSAERPKGSFSTLEIQRTEQGDSAMYLCASSATSVLGTGELFFGEGSRLTVL.

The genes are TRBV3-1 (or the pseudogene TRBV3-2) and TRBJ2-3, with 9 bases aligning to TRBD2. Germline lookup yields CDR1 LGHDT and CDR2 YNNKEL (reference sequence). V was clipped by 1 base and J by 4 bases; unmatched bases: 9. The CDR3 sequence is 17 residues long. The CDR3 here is CASSQARAGGRADTQYF. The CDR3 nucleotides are TGTGCCAGCAGCCAAGCGCGAGCGGGGGGCCGCGCAGATACGCAGTATTTT.

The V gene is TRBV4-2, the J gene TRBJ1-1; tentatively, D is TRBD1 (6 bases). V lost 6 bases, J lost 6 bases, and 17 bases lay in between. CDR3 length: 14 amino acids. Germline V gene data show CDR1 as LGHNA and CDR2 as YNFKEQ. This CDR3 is CASRRRGSRPEAFF. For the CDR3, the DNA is TGTGCCAGCAGACGCAGGGGCTCCAGGCCTGAAGCTTTCTTT.

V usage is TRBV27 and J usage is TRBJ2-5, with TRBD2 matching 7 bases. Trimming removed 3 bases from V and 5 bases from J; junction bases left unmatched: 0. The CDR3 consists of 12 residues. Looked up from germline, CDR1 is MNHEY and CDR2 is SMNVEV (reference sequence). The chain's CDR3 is CASSLRGETQYF. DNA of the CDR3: TGTGCCAGCAGTTTGCGGGGGGAGACCCAGTACTTC.

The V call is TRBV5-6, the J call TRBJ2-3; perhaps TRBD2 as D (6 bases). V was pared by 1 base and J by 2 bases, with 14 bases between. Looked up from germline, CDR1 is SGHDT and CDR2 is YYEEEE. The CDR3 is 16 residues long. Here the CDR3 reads CASSLNLAWNTDTQYF. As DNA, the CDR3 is TGTGCCAGCAGCTTGAATCTAGCGTGGAACACAGATACGCAGTATTTT.

In DNA, the CDR3 is TGTGCCAGCAGTTACTCCGGGACAGCCGGCAATGAGCAGTTCTTC. This gives the protein CASSYSGTAGNEQFF. This chain connects TRBV6-5 to TRBJ2-1; 7 bases are shared with TRBD1. Germline trimming cut 0 bases from V and 6 bases from J; bases unmatched to any gene: 5. This CDR3 is 15 amino acids long. The germline gives CDR1 MNHEY, CDR2 SVGAGI.

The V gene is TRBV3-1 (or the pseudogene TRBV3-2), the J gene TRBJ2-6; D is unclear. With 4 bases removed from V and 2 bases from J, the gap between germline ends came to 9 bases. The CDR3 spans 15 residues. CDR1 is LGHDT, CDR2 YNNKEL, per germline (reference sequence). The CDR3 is CASSLPFAGANVLTF. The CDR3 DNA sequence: TGTGCCAGCAGCCTTCCCTTTGCTGGGGCCAACGTCCTGACTTTC.

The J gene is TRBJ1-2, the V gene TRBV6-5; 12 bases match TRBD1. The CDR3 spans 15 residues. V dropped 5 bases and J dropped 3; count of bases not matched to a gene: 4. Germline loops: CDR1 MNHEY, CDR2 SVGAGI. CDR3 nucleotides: TGTGCCAGCAGTCGGGACAGGGGGCGCGACTATGGCTACACCTTC. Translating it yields CASSRDRGRDYGYTF.

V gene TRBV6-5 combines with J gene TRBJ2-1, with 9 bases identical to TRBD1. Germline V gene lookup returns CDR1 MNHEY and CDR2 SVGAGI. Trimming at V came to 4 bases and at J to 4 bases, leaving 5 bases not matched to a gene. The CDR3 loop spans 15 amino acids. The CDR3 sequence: CASSFTGTGYNEQFF. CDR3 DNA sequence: TGTGCCAGCAGTTTTACCGGGACAGGGTACAATGAGCAGTTCTTC.

The CDR3, as DNA: TGTGCCAGCAGCTTAGATGGACTAGCGACAGGCGAGCAGTACTTC. It specifies CASSLDGLATGEQYF. V gene TRBV7-2 combines with J gene TRBJ2-7, with TRBD2 identical over 9 bases. The germline CDR1 and CDR2 sequences are SGHTA and FQGNSA. V was pared by 1 base and J by 6 bases, with 7 bases of the junction left unmatched. CDR3 length equals 15 residues.

This CDR3 is CASRGLGQGSYEQYF. In nucleotides, the CDR3 is TGTGCCAGCAGGGGATTGGGACAGGGCTCCTACGAGCAGTACTTC. The V call is TRBV27, the J call TRBJ2-7, with 9 nucleotides matching TRBD1. In germline, CDR1 is MNHEY, CDR2 SMNVEV (reference sequence). This CDR3 spans 15 amino acids. V lost 6 bases to trimming and J lost 0 bases; unmatched junction nucleotides: 6.

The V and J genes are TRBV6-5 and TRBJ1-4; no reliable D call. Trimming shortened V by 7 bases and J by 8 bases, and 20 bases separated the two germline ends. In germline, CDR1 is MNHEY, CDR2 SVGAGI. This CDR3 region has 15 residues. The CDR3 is CASTPSPELSEKLFF. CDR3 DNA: TGTGCCAGCACACCAAGTCCCGAGTTGAGCGAAAAACTGTTTTTT.

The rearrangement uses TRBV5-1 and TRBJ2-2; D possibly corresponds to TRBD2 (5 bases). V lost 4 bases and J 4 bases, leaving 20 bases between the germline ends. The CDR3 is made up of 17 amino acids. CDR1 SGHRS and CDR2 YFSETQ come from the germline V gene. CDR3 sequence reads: CASSPGRMGGGTGELFF. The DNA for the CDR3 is TGCGCCAGCAGCCCCGGTCGAATGGGTGGAGGCACCGGGGAGCTGTTTTTT.

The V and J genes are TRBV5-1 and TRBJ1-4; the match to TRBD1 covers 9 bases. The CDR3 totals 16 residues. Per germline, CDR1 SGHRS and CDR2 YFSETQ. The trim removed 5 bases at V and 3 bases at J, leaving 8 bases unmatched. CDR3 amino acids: CASRPGQGAANEKLFF. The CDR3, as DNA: TGCGCCAGCAGGCCGGGACAGGGTGCGGCTAATGAAAAACTGTTTTTT.